What follows are 12 T cell receptor beta chains derived from one specimen sequenced in a study of CD8 T cells in ankylosing spondylitis. These TCRs are of unknown antigen specificity. General study findings and limits: Roughly eight highly homologous variants made up a TCR beta motif that seemed to typify ankylosing spondylitis blood.

TCRdb recomputed calls from the 5' RACE reads with MiXCR, one row per CDR3 protein. The sample lists hundreds of thousands of distinct CDR3 sequences; roughly 13% were seen once. The sample was blood, either unsorted or a sorted T cell fraction (not recorded which). These receptors all come from a male donor with ankylosing spondylitis.

The chain carries TRBV5-1 and TRBJ1-2, with D possibly being TRBD1 (6 bases). Germline CDR1 is SGHRS and CDR2 is YFSETQ. There are 19 residues in the CDR3. Between the trimmed V and J ends, which lost 5 bases and 0 bases, there was a span of 26 bases. The chain's CDR3 is CASSKQPTGERVANYGYTF. CDR3 DNA sequence: TGCGCCAGCAGTAAACAACCGACAGGTGAACGTGTAGCTAACTATGGCTACACCTTC.

This clonotype showed up just a few times. The V call is TRBV6-2 or TRBV6-3, the J call TRBJ2-7, with D perhaps matching TRBD1 (6 bases). This CDR3 comprises 16 residues. V was pared by 2 bases and J by 0 bases, with 14 bases between. Germline V gene data show CDR1 as MNHEY and CDR2 as SVGEGT. CDR3 DNA: TGTGCCAGCAGTTACCGACAGGTGACAGCCTCCTACGAGCAGTACTTC. Encoded protein: CASSYRQVTASYEQYF.

This sequence joins TRBV5-1 and TRBJ1-1; D is possibly TRBD1 (6 bases). The V end lost 1 base, the J end lost 5 bases, and 15 bases lay between the germline ends. The CDR3 contains 15 residues. The germline V gene has CDR1 SGHRS and CDR2 YFSETQ. In DNA, the CDR3 is TGCGCCAGCAGCTTGAGTTTCACAGGGTATACTGAAGCTTTCTTT. It yields the protein CASSLSFTGYTEAFF.

This clonotype was seen ten or more times. The rearrangement joins TRBV11-2 to TRBJ2-2; possible D gene TRBD2, 7 bases. Trimming took 7 bases from V and 0 from J, leaving 18 bases between them. The CDR3 has 17 amino acids. Germline values: CDR1 SGHAT, CDR2 FQNNGV. CDR3 DNA: TGTGCCAGCACCACACGGGGAGGGGGGACGAACACCGGGGAGCTGTTTTTT. Amino acid sequence: CASTTRGGGTNTGELFF.

This clonotype was found a few times. The chain employs TRBV12-5 and TRBJ1-1; no firm D call. The CDR3 covers 12 residues. The V end was cut by 7 bases, the J end by 1 base, with 7 bases between. Germline V CDR1 and CDR2: LGHNT, FRNRAP. CDR3 coding DNA: TGTGCTAGTGTAGCCCCGAACACTGAAGCTTTCTTT. It yields the protein CASVAPNTEAFF. The whole variable domain, remainder taken from reference TRBV12-5 and TRBJ1-1, is DARVTQTPRHKVTEMGQEVTMRCQPILGHNTVFWYRQTMMQGLELLAYFRNRAPLDDSGMPKDRFSAEMPDATLATLKIQPSEPRDSAVYFCASVAPNTEAFFGQGTRLTVV.

The gene calls are TRBV11-2 and TRBJ2-1; 9 bases agree with TRBD2. The CDR3 is made up of 14 amino acids. Losses at the gene ends were 5 bases for V and 9 bases for J; bases not matched to a gene: 8. Germline values: CDR1 SGHAT, CDR2 FQNNGV. CDR3 amino acids: CASSPPGLASEQFF. CDR3 in DNA: TGTGCCAGCAGCCCCCCGGGACTAGCCTCTGAGCAGTTCTTC.

V and J are TRBV20-1 and TRBJ2-7, with no clear D. The V end was cut by 1 base, the J end by 2 bases, with 6 bases between. Per germline, CDR1 DFQATT and CDR2 SNEGSKA (reference sequence). This CDR3 region has 12 residues. CDR3 coding DNA: TGCAGTGCTAGAGGGAAGACCTACGAGCAGTACTTC. This gives the protein CSARGKTYEQYF.

This chain joins TRBV5-1 and TRBJ2-7, with 7 nucleotides matching TRBD2. The CDR3 contains 16 residues. The germline gives CDR1 SGHRS, CDR2 YFSETQ. The V gene end was trimmed by 4 bases and the J gene end by 0 bases; junction bases not matched to a gene: 10. The CDR3 is CASSRTGEGISYEQYF. The CDR3 nucleotides are TGCGCCAGCAGCAGGACTGGGGAGGGGATCTCCTACGAGCAGTACTTC. Based on the CDR3 plus reference TRBV5-1 and TRBJ2-7, the full variable domain is KAGVTQTPRYLIKTRGQQVTLSCSPISGHRSVSWYQQTPGQGLQFLFEYFSETQRNKGNFPGRFSGRQFSNSRSEMNVSTLELGDSALYLCASSRTGEGISYEQYFGPGTRLTVT.

At least ten counts were recorded for this clonotype. The rearrangement links TRBV12-3 or TRBV12-4 to TRBJ2-5; D possibly corresponds to TRBD1 (6 bases). The CDR3 consists of 15 residues. V lost 6 bases to trimming and J lost 2 bases, with 16 bases between them. CDR3 in DNA: TGTGCCAGCAGCCTAGGTGCAGGGGCTCAAGAGACCCAGTACTTC. It yields the protein CASSLGAGAQETQYF.

The rearrangement links TRBV10-3 to TRBJ1-6; D is possibly TRBD1 (6 bases). Between the trimmed V and J ends, which lost 3 bases and 8 bases, there was a span of 11 bases. The CDR3 sequence is 14 residues long. CDR1 and CDR2 from the germline V gene are ENHRY and SYGVKD. The CDR3 coding sequence is TGTGCCATCAGTGATTGGGGGGCTGATTCACCCCTCCACTTT. This sequence encodes CAISDWGADSPLHF.

This clonotype was seen a handful of times. V is TRBV10-3 and J is TRBJ1-1; possibly TRBD1 for D (6 bases). This CDR3 region has 13 residues. CDR1 ENHRY and CDR2 SYGVKD come from the germline V gene. V gave up 3 bases and J gave up 4 bases, with 9 bases separating them. This CDR3 is CAISEEGGTEAFF. In DNA, the CDR3 is TGTGCCATCAGTGAAGAAGGGGGCACTGAAGCTTTCTTT.

This clonotype appeared many times. The chain has TRBV7-2 and TRBJ2-3, with TRBD2 matching 7 bases. The ends lost 2 bases at V and 0 bases at J; junction bases unmatched: 8. CDR1 and CDR2 (germline): SGHTA, FQGNSA. The CDR3 runs to 17 residues. The CDR3 loop is CASSLLAGLTSTDTQYF. Written as DNA, the CDR3 is TGTGCCAGCAGCTTATTAGCGGGTCTTACTAGCACAGATACGCAGTATTTT.